This T cell receptor beta chain was recorded in a study of shared clonotypes between healthy human individuals. Study results and caveats: Between a few donors, naive CD4 clonotypes were shared at a level of roughly 5.5%.

The test was conducted at deep level. On sorted subsets, replicate PCRs used 200 ng DNA, or approximately 33,000 T cell genomes. Sequencing used immunoSEQ multiplex PCR; TCRdb keeps in-frame clones, though not all of them. The sample has over a million clones, around 95% seen once; the top ten hold roughly 1.2%. The V gene's germline CDR1 is SGDLS and CDR2 YYNGEE. The CDR3 totals 14 residues. Trimming cost V 5 bases and J 2 bases, with 13 bases left between them. A CD45RA-negative memory subset and a CD45RA+ naive subset were separated from the CD4+ cells. With regard to this clone: Its antigen remains unknown.

The sequenced material came from naive CD4+ T cells sorted from blood. As for subset: CD45RA+ positively selected. This sequence joins TRBV9 and TRBJ1-2; D is possibly TRBD1 (5 bases). The TCR originated in a man aged 30 to 45 in good health. CDR3 loop: CASSLSGANYGYTF. CDR3 nucleotide sequence: TGTGCCAGCAGTCTATCCGGGGCCAACTATGGCTACACCTTC.